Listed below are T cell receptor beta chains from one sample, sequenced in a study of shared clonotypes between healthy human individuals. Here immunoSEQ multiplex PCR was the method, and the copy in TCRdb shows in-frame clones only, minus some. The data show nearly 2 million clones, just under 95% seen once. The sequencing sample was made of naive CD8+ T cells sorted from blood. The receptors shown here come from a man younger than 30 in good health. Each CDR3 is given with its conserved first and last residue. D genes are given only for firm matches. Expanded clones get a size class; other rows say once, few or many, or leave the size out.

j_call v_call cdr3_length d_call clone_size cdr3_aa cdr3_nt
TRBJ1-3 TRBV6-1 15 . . CASSTMGGSGNTIYF TGTGCCAGCAGTACTATGGGGGGCTCTGGAAACACCATATATTTT
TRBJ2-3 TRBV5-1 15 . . CASSLLGPPPDTQYF TGCGCCAGCAGCTTGCTAGGACCGCCACCAGATACGCAGTATTTT
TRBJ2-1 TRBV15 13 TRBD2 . CATASGGYNEQFF TGTGCCACCGCTAGCGGGGGGTACAATGAGCAGTTCTTC
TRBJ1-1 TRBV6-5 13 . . CASSRDWNTEAFF TGTGCCAGCAGCCGTGACTGGAACACTGAAGCTTTCTTT
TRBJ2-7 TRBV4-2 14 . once CASSQGDSSYEQYF TGTGCCAGCAGCCAAGGTGATAGCTCCTACGAGCAGTACTTC
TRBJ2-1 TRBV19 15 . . CASSVGGIPGNEQFF TGTGCCAGTAGTGTGGGCGGGATCCCGGGCAATGAGCAGTTCTTC
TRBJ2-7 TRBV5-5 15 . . CASSLDRLVFYEQYF TGTGCCAGCAGCTTGGACCGCCTAGTTTTCTACGAGCAGTACTTC
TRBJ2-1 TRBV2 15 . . CASSEAPVPYNEQFF TGTGCCAGCAGTGAAGCTCCCGTCCCTTACAATGAGCAGTTCTTC
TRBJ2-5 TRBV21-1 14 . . CASSKTGGGETQYF TGTGCCAGCAGCAAGACAGGGGGGGGAGAGACCCAGTACTTC
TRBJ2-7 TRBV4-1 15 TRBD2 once CASSQVAGGPYEQYF TGCGCCAGCAGCCAAGTGGCGGGAGGGCCCTACGAGCAGTACTTC
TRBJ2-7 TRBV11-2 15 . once CASSSLSGPAYEQYF TGTGCCAGCAGCTCCCTCTCCGGGCCGGCCTACGAGCAGTACTTC
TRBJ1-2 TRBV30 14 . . CAWSKPGQNYGYTF TGTGCCTGGAGTAAGCCGGGACAAAACTATGGCTACACCTTC
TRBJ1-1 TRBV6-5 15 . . CASSQAAGGNTEAFF TGTGCCAGCAGTCAGGCGGCAGGCGGGAACACTGAAGCTTTCTTT
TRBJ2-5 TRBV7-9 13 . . CATTPLGKETQYF TGTGCCACCACCCCGTTGGGGAAAGAGACCCAGTACTTC
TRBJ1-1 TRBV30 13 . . CAWSPRENTEAFF TGTGCCTGGAGTCCTCGGGAGAACACTGAAGCTTTCTTT
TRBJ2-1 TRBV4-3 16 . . CASSQWGGATYNEQFF TGCGCCAGCAGCCAATGGGGGGGGGCAACCTACAATGAGCAGTTCTTC
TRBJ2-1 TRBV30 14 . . CAWSVGGPYNEQFF TGTGCCTGGAGTGTCGGAGGGCCCTACAATGAGCAGTTCTTC
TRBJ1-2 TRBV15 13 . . CATSRDFGDGYTF TGTGCCACCAGCAGAGATTTCGGGGATGGCTACACCTTC
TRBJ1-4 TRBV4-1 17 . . CASSQVGGVRANEKLFF TGCGCCAGCAGCCAAGTGGGAGGGGTTAGGGCTAATGAAAAACTGTTTTTT
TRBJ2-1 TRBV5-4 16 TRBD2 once CASSLAPSGRYNEQFF TGTGCCAGCAGCTTGGCCCCTAGCGGGAGGTACAATGAGCAGTTCTTC
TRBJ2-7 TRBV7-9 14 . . CASSPPDGGYEQYF TGTGCCAGCAGCCCACCCGATGGGGGCTACGAGCAGTACTTC
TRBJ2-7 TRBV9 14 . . CASSAGPGAYEQYF TGTGCCAGCAGCGCCGGCCCGGGGGCCTACGAGCAGTACTTC
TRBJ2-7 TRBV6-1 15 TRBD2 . CASSEGEGGPYEQYF TGTGCCAGCAGTGAAGGGGAGGGAGGGCCCTACGAGCAGTACTTC
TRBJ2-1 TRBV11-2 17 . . CASSQSWSTISYNEQFF TGTGCCAGCAGCCAAAGCTGGAGTACGATCTCCTACAATGAGCAGTTCTTC
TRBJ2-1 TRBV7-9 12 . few CASSFGINEQFF TGTGCCAGCAGCTTCGGGATCAATGAGCAGTTCTTC
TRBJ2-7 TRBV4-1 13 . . CASSQDKAYEQYF TGCGCCAGCAGCCAAGATAAGGCCTACGAGCAGTACTTC
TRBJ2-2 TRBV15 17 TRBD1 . CATSRGFGTGDTGELFF TGTGCCACCAGCAGAGGCTTTGGGACAGGGGATACCGGGGAGCTGTTTTTT
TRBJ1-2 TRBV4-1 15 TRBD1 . CASSHSPGTEGGYTF TGCGCCAGCAGCCATTCCCCTGGGACAGAAGGGGGCTACACCTTC
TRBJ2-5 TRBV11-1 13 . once CASSRTDEETQYF TGTGCCAGCAGCCGGACCGACGAAGAGACCCAGTACTTC
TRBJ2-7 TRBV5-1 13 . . CASRAGTHYEQYF TGCGCCAGCAGAGCAGGGACCCACTACGAGCAGTACTTC
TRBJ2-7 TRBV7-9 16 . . CASSLVLSGNWNEQYF TGTGCCAGCAGCTTAGTTCTCTCGGGGAACTGGAACGAGCAGTACTTC
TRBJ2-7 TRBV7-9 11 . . CASGDTYEQYF TGTGCCAGCGGCGACACCTACGAGCAGTACTTC
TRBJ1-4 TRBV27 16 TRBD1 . CASSHGQGPLNEKLFF TGTGCCAGCAGTCACGGACAGGGTCCCCTTAATGAAAAACTGTTTTTT
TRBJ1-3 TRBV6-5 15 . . CASSPTPYSGNTIYF TGTGCCAGCAGTCCGACCCCGTACTCTGGAAACACCATATATTTT
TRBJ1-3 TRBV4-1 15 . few CASSQSTGRENTIYF TGCGCCAGCAGCCAGTCTACAGGGAGAGAAAACACCATATATTTT
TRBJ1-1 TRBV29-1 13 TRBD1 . CSVRDRGFTEAFF TGCAGCGTTAGGGACAGGGGATTCACTGAAGCTTTCTTT
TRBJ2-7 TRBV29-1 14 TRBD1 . CSVVWTGLSYEQYF TGCAGCGTTGTTTGGACAGGGCTCTCCTACGAGCAGTACTTC
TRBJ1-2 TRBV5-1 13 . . CASSDGTVYGYTF TGCGCCAGCAGCGACGGGACGGTCTATGGCTACACCTTC
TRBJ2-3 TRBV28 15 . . CASTTRATSTDTQYF TGTGCCAGCACCACGAGGGCCACTAGCACAGATACGCAGTATTTT
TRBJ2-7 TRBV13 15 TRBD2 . CASSLAGTSPYEQYF TGTGCCAGCAGCTTAGCCGGGACTAGTCCCTACGAGCAGTACTTC
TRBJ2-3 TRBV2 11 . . CAGGRGDTQYF TGTGCCGGGGGGCGGGGAGATACGCAGTATTTT
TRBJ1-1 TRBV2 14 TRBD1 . CASSEAKEDRDAFF TGTGCCAGCAGTGAAGCGAAAGAGGACAGGGATGCTTTCTTT
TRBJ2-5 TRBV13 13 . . CARTGRYQETQYF TGTGCCAGGACAGGCCGGTACCAAGAGACCCAGTACTTC
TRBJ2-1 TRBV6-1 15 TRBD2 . CASSDLAGGINEQFF TGTGCCAGCAGCGACCTAGCGGGGGGGATCAATGAGCAGTTCTTC
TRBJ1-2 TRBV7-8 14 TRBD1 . CASSSSGGWYGYTF TGTGCCAGCAGCTCCTCAGGGGGATGGTATGGCTACACCTTC
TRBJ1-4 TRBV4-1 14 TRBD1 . CASSGRDRNEKLFF TGCGCCAGCAGCGGGCGGGACAGAAATGAAAAACTGTTTTTT
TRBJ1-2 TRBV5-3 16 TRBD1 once CARSPGQGASGYGYTF TGTGCCAGAAGCCCGGGACAGGGGGCATCTGGCTATGGCTACACCTTC
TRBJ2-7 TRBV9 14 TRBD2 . CASSFSGSGYEQYF TGTGCCAGCAGCTTTAGCGGGAGCGGGTACGAGCAGTACTTC
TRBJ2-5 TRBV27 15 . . CASSPRWVSQETQYF TGTGCCAGCAGTCCCCGCTGGGTATCTCAAGAGACCCAGTACTTC
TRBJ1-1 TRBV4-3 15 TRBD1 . CASSQGTGPNTEAFF TGCGCCAGCAGCCAAGGGACAGGGCCGAACACTGAAGCTTTCTTT
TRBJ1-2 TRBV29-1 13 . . CSVVVQGNYGYTF TGCAGCGTTGTCGTGCAGGGGAACTATGGCTACACCTTC
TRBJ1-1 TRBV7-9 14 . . CASSLWTGNTEAFF TGTGCCAGCAGCTTATGGACGGGGAACACTGAAGCTTTCTTT
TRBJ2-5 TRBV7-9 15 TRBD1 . CASSFWGQGQETQYF TGTGCCAGCAGCTTCTGGGGACAGGGACAAGAGACCCAGTACTTC
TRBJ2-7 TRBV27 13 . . CASSFSDSYEQYF TGTGCCAGCAGTTTTTCGGACTCCTACGAGCAGTACTTC
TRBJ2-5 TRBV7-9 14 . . CASSADREKETQYF TGTGCCAGCAGCGCGGACAGAGAAAAAGAGACCCAGTACTTC
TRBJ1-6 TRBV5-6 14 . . CASSWADTGSPLHF TGTGCCAGCAGCTGGGCTGACACGGGGTCACCCCTCCACTTT
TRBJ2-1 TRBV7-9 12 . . CASSSPDNEQFF TGTGCCAGCAGCTCTCCAGACAATGAGCAGTTCTTC
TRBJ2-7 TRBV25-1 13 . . CASSETPLDEQYF TGTGCCAGCAGTGAGACCCCACTGGACGAGCAGTACTTC
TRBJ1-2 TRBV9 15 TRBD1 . CASSGPWTGNYGYTF TGTGCCAGCAGCGGACCCTGGACAGGGAACTATGGCTACACCTTC